Listed below are T cell receptor beta chains from one sample, sequenced in a study of shared clonotypes between healthy human individuals. Using immunoSEQ multiplex PCR, the repertoire was profiled, and TCRdb retains in-frame clones only, with some absent. The data show about 480,000 clones, around 79% seen once. Sequencing was done on a sample of PBMCs. These receptor sequences come from a woman aged 40 to 50 in good health. Some clones in this sample may be carry-over from other donors' samples. Both conserved end residues are part of each CDR3. The D gene is left open where the match is weak. Some rows mark clone size as missing; the rest say once, few, many or name a class of expanded clone.

cdr3_length	v_call	j_call	clone_size	d_call	cdr3_aa	cdr3_nt
14	TRBV18	TRBJ2-7	few	NA	CASSPRGDAGEQYF	TGTGCCAGCTCACCACGGGGCGACGCCGGGGAGCAGTACTTC
14	TRBV29-1	TRBJ2-7	NA	TRBD2	CSVEGLAGAYEQYF	TGCAGCGTTGAAGGACTAGCGGGAGCCTACGAGCAGTACTTC
18	TRBV11-3	TRBJ1-3	NA	NA	CASSLDKSGPSNGNTIYF	TGTGCCAGCAGCTTAGATAAATCCGGGCCCTCGAATGGAAACACCATATATTTT
16	TRBV18	TRBJ2-2	few	TRBD1	CASSPLQGADTGELFF	TGTGCCAGCTCACCACTACAGGGGGCGGACACCGGGGAGCTGTTTTTT
15	TRBV5-4	TRBJ2-1	NA	TRBD2	CASSFPSGDYNEQFF	TGTGCCAGCAGCTTCCCTAGCGGGGACTACAATGAGCAGTTCTTC
14	TRBV5-1	TRBJ1-1	NA	NA	CASSLNGAEVAAFF	TGCGCCAGCAGCTTGAATGGCGCTGAGGTTGCAGCTTTCTTT
12	TRBV7-2	TRBJ1-2	NA	NA	CASSADGYGYTF	TGTGCCAGCAGCGCGGACGGGTATGGCTACACCTTC
14	TRBV15	TRBJ1-5	NA	NA	CATSRDLTNQPQHF	TGTGCCACCAGCAGAGATCTTACGAATCAGCCCCAGCATTTT
13	TRBV6-4	TRBJ2-3	NA	TRBD2	CASSRREADTQYF	TGTGCCAGCAGTCGACGGGAGGCAGATACGCAGTATTTT
18	TRBV4-1	TRBJ1-2	NA	NA	CASSQPRQGSRLAYGYTF	TGCGCCAGCAGCCAACCGCGCCAAGGGAGCAGGTTAGCTTATGGCTACACCTTC
11	TRBV19	TRBJ2-4	NA	NA	CASSMAGIQYF	TGTGCCAGTAGTATGGCTGGCATTCAGTACTTC
16	TRBV6-1	TRBJ1-4	few	NA	CASSVEKGLANEKLFF	TGTGCCAGCAGTGTTGAAAAGGGGCTTGCTAATGAAAAACTGTTTTTT
16	TRBV5-1	TRBJ2-1	NA	TRBD2	CASTRLGLASNNEQFF	TGCGCCAGCACCAGACTGGGACTAGCCTCTAACAATGAGCAGTTCTTC
13	TRBV11-2	TRBJ1-1	many	NA	CASSPDMNTEAFF	TGTGCCAGCAGCCCTGACATGAACACTGAAGCTTTCTTT
16	TRBV4-1	TRBJ1-1	NA	NA	CASSQDPGAPNTEAFF	TGCGCCAGCAGCCAAGATCCAGGGGCCCCGAACACTGAAGCTTTCTTT
18	TRBV7-3	TRBJ2-3	NA	TRBD2	CASSSRGLAGVGTDTQYF	TGTGCCAGCAGTTCCAGGGGACTAGCGGGAGTGGGCACAGATACGCAGTATTTT
15	TRBV6-1	TRBJ2-1	NA	NA	CASSELVGYYNEQFF	TGTGCCAGCAGTGAACTAGTCGGGTACTACAATGAGCAGTTCTTC
15	TRBV5-4	TRBJ2-7	NA	TRBD2	CAGSLGLAGSAEQYF	TGTGCCGGCAGCTTGGGACTAGCGGGGTCCGCCGAGCAGTACTTC
13	TRBV28	TRBJ2-7	few	TRBD1	CASRMTGNYEQYF	TGTGCCAGCAGGATGACAGGGAACTACGAGCAGTACTTC
17	TRBV5-6	TRBJ2-7	NA	TRBD2	CVSSLTSGVTLDAEQYF	TGTGTCAGCAGCTTGACTAGCGGGGTAACTCTGGATGCCGAGCAGTACTTC
13	TRBV10-3	TRBJ1-2	NA	NA	CAISELPVESYTF	TGTGCCATCAGTGAGTTGCCGGTCGAGAGCTACACCTTC
12	TRBV7-9	TRBJ2-2	NA	NA	CASSLVDGELFF	TGTGCCAGCAGCTTAGTCGACGGGGAGCTGTTTTTT
16	TRBV25-1	TRBJ2-1	NA	NA	CASSESGGGPYNEQFF	TGTGCCAGCAGTGAATCCGGGGGAGGCCCCTACAATGAGCAGTTCTTC
13	TRBV28	TRBJ2-3	NA	NA	CASSEIGTDTQYF	TGTGCCAGCAGTGAAATAGGCACAGATACGCAGTATTTT
14	TRBV6-6	TRBJ2-7	NA	TRBD1	CASSQGQGDYEQYF	TGTGCCAGCAGCCAGGGACAGGGTGACTACGAGCAGTACTTC
13	TRBV7-9	TRBJ2-7	NA	NA	CASSPRDVGEQYF	TGTGCCAGCAGCCCGAGGGACGTCGGTGAGCAGTACTTC
15	TRBV7-3	TRBJ2-3	NA	TRBD2	CASSLLAANTDTQYF	TGTGCCAGCAGCTTACTAGCGGCGAACACAGATACGCAGTATTTT
16	TRBV18	TRBJ1-4	NA	NA	CASSPRQMSTNEKLFF	TGTGCCAGCTCACCTCGGCAGATGTCAACTAATGAAAAACTGTTTTTT
14	TRBV4-2	TRBJ2-7	NA	TRBD2	CASSRTGEGYEQYF	TGTGCCAGCAGCCGAACCGGGGAGGGGTACGAGCAGTACTTC
8	TRBV20-1	TRBJ1-4	NA	NA	CSEGKLFF	TGCAGTGAAGGAAAGCTGTTTTTT
17	TRBV4-1	TRBJ1-2	NA	TRBD1	CASSHRDRVIVGGGYTF	TGCGCCAGCAGCCACCGGGACAGGGTTATTGTTGGTGGCGGCTACACCTTC